Listed below are T cell receptor beta chains from one sample, sequenced in a study of T cell responses to AZD1222 COVID-19 vaccine. Method: immunoSEQ multiplex PCR; TCRdb's copy keeps in-frame clones and lacks some. Of around 200,000 clones in the sample, 85% to 90% were seen once. Source: peripheral blood, taken on day 0 of AZD1222 vaccination. The receptors shown here come from an adult in good health. CDR3s include the opening cysteine and the closing phenylalanine or tryptophan. Each record gives: clone size, D gene, V gene, J gene, CDR3 DNA, CDR3 protein. A D gene is named only where the DNA matches it firmly. Clone size is given for some rows only: seen once, a few or many times, or a class if the clone is expanded.

once	TRBD1	TRBV7-8	TRBJ2-1	TGTGCCAGCAGCCGTAACCGGGACAGCAACAATGAGCAGTTCTTC	CASSRNRDSNNEQFF
once	TRBD1	TRBV18	TRBJ2-7	TGTGCCAGCTCCCGCGGACAGGGGGTTGGCGAGCAGTACTTC	CASSRGQGVGEQYF
-	-	TRBV30	TRBJ2-5	TGTGCCTGGAAAGCTGCGTACCAAGAGACCCAGTACTTC	CAWKAAYQETQYF
-	TRBD1	TRBV2	TRBJ2-6	TGTGCCAGCAGCGAAGACAGGGGCCAGCACTCTGGGGCCAACGTCCTGACTTTC	CASSEDRGQHSGANVLTF
-	TRBD1	TRBV11-1	TRBJ1-2	TGTGCCAGCAGCACTCCCGGGACAGGGGGCTATGGCTACACCTTC	CASSTPGTGGYGYTF
-	-	TRBV6-5	TRBJ2-5	TGTGCCAGCAGTAAGACATCAACCGCCCAAGAGACCCAGTACTTC	CASSKTSTAQETQYF
-	-	TRBV4-2	TRBJ2-7	TGTGCCAGCAGCCAAGATGGGTCTTCCTACGAGCAGTACTTC	CASSQDGSSYEQYF
-	-	TRBV23-1	TRBJ2-1	TGCGCCAGCAGGTACAATGAGCAGTTCTTC	CASRYNEQFF
few	TRBD2	TRBV7-6	TRBJ2-5	TGTGCCAGCAGCCCCGGGACTAGCGGACTCCGAGGGGAGACCCAGTACTTC	CASSPGTSGLRGETQYF
few	-	TRBV13	TRBJ2-7	TGTGCCAGCAGCTTGAGGGATTACGAGCAGTACTTC	CASSLRDYEQYF
-	-	TRBV2	TRBJ1-5	TGTGCCAGCAGTGAAGTTTGGGTAAGGGACAAAAGCAATCAGCCCCAGCATTTT	CASSEVWVRDKSNQPQHF
-	-	TRBV9	TRBJ1-2	TGTGCCAGCAGCACCCAGATGGGAGGCTACACCTTC	CASSTQMGGYTF
-	-	TRBV5-4	TRBJ1-2	TGTGCCAGCAGCTTGGAGGGGTGGGTTTCGCGTGGCTACACCTTC	CASSLEGWVSRGYTF
-	TRBD2	TRBV6-5	TRBJ2-7	TGTGCCAGCAGTTACTCGTCGCGGGGGGTACCCGAGCAGTACTTC	CASSYSSRGVPEQYF
-	-	TRBV27	TRBJ1-1	TGTGCCATTTACAGGGACACTGAAGCTTTCTTT	CAIYRDTEAFF
once	-	TRBV19	TRBJ2-7	TGTGCCAGTAGGGACCTAGCAGGACAGCAGTACTTC	CASRDLAGQQYF
-	-	TRBV7-9	TRBJ2-7	TGTGCCAGCAGCCGAGGTATCAGGGCCGAGCAGTACTTC	CASSRGIRAEQYF
once	-	TRBV30	TRBJ2-7	TGTGCCTGGAGTGTACTAGGTAGGGAGGGGGGGGAGCAGTACTTC	CAWSVLGREGGEQYF
-	-	TRBV6-8	TRBJ1-5	TGTGCCAGCAGCGCCGGGACCGTCGTGGGTCAGCCCCAGCATTTT	CASSAGTVVGQPQHF
-	TRBD1	TRBV6-5	TRBJ1-6	TGTGCCAGCAGTCGACAGGGCGATAATTCACCCCTCCACTTT	CASSRQGDNSPLHF
-	TRBD1	TRBV19	TRBJ1-2	TGTGCCAGTAGTATCCGGACAGGGGCCTATGGCTACACCTTC	CASSIRTGAYGYTF
many	-	TRBV28	TRBJ1-3	TGTGCCAGCAGTTTTTTCTCCGCGGGACTCTCTGGAAACACCATATATTTT	CASSFFSAGLSGNTIYF
-	-	TRBV6-5	TRBJ1-3	TGTGCCAGCATGACAGGAGATACCTCTGGAAACACCATATATTTT	CASMTGDTSGNTIYF
-	-	TRBV30	TRBJ1-2	TGTGCCTGGAGCCGGACCGGAAACCCTAGGTATGGCTACACCTTC	CAWSRTGNPRYGYTF
-	-	TRBV19	TRBJ2-7	TGTGCCACCAAAGTTGGTGGGACCTCCTACGAGCAGTACTTC	CATKVGGTSYEQYF
-	TRBD1	TRBV7-2	TRBJ1-1	TGTGCCAGCAGTCCCGGGACAGCGAACACTGAAGCTTTCTTT	CASSPGTANTEAFF
-	-	TRBV12-5	TRBJ2-3	TGTGCTAGTGGTCGGCCCGAGGGTACGCAGTATTTT	CASGRPEGTQYF
-	-	TRBV10-3	TRBJ2-7	TGTGCCATCAGTGGTGAGACTACCGCCTACGAGCAGTACTTC	CAISGETTAYEQYF
-	TRBD1	TRBV7-2	TRBJ1-5	TGTGCCAGCAGCTTAGCGGATACAGGGGGCACGGCGCCCCAGCATTTT	CASSLADTGGTAPQHF
-	-	TRBV5-1	TRBJ1-3	TGCGCCAGCAGCTTGGTCGCAGGGAGCGGAAACACCATATATTTT	CASSLVAGSGNTIYF